One T cell receptor (beta chain) is described in this entry. The antigen remains unidentified. Here immunoSEQ multiplex PCR was the method, and the copy in TCRdb shows in-frame clones only, minus some. The sample records roughly 20,000 clones, about 69% being singletons. The CDR3 has 15 residues. V shed 0 bases and J shed 7 bases, with 16 bases lying between them. CDR1 and CDR2 (germline): SGDLS, YYNGEE. Expansion of antigen-specific CD4+ T cells with viral peptide pools was carried out by the ViraFEST assay before sequencing. Following 10 days of culture, CD4+ T cells were isolated. Vaccine recipients lacked prior SARS-CoV-2 infection and had negative nucleocapsid antibodies. This record belongs to a study of vaccination effects on CD4 cells after COVID-19.

The receptor comes from a human donor who received a COVID-19 vaccine. The sequenced sample was CD4+ T cells from PBMCs cultured with HCoV-NL63 spike peptides, obtained before COVID-19 vaccination. This chain joins TRBV9 and TRBJ1-2, with D tentatively TRBD1 (5 bases). CDR3 nucleotides: TGTGCCAGCAGCGTAGTGGGTGAGGGGACGGTTGGCTACACCTTC. It codes for CASSVVGEGTVGYTF.